Shown below are 7 T cell receptor beta chains from a single sample sequenced in a study of patients and donors after allogeneic stem cell transplantation. TCRdb independently ran MiXCR on the RT-PCR reads; one entry per CDR3 protein. The repertoire holds about 74,000 distinct CDR3 sequences, with about 26% as singletons. The sample was blood, either unsorted or a sorted T cell fraction (not recorded which). All receptors come from a human donor who was either an allogeneic HSCT recipient or a stem cell or donor lymphocyte infusion donor (not recorded which). It is not recorded whose cells these are; they may come from a transplant donor.

A few counts support this clonotype. The chain uses TRBV5-1 and TRBJ2-1, with D perhaps matching TRBD2 (5 bases). Germline lookup yields CDR1 SGHRS and CDR2 YFSETQ. Trimming took off 0 bases at V and 9 bases at J, with 16 bases between the two ends. The CDR3 spans 15 residues. For the CDR3, the DNA is TGCGCCAGCAGCTTGGCCCCGCCCCGGGATAGTGAGCAGTTCTTC. Translated, it gives CASSLAPPRDSEQFF.

V usage is TRBV15 and J usage is TRBJ2-1; D is uncertain. V lost 3 bases to trimming and J lost 4 bases, with 13 bases between them. The CDR3 covers 15 residues. Looked up from germline, CDR1 is LNHNV and CDR2 is YYDKDF (reference sequence). The DNA for the CDR3 is TGTGCCACCAGCAGTGTCTATATGGGATACAATGAGCAGTTCTTC. Encoded protein: CATSSVYMGYNEQFF. The full variable domain, completed using reference TRBV15 and TRBJ2-1, is DAMVIQNPRYQVTQFGKPVTLSCSQTLNHNVMYWYQQKSSQAPKLLFHYYDKDFNNEADTPDNFQSRRPNTSFCFLDIRSPGLGDTAMYLCATSSVYMGYNEQFFGPGTRLTVL.

The chain uses TRBV7-2 and TRBJ1-4; tentative D call: TRBD1 (6 bases). Germline lookup yields CDR1 SGHTA and CDR2 FQGNSA. The CDR3 is made up of 14 amino acids. V was clipped by 5 bases and J by 4 bases, with 11 bases between them. CDR3 DNA sequence: TGTGCCAGCAGCCCAGGACAGATTAATGAAAAACTGTTTTTT. Protein: CASSPGQINEKLFF.

The V call is TRBV12-3 or TRBV12-4, the J call TRBJ1-1; 12 positions match TRBD1. The CDR3 is 15 amino acids. V lost 5 bases to trimming and J lost 5 bases; unmatched junction nucleotides: 6. The CDR3 spells CASSDPGQGATEAFF. The CDR3 region has the DNA TGTGCCAGCAGTGACCCGGGACAGGGGGCAACTGAAGCTTTCTTT.

This clonotype came up a few times. CDR3: CASSGDLAGTDTQYF. In DNA form, the CDR3 reads TGTGCCAGCAGTGGGGACCTAGCGGGCACAGATACGCAGTATTTT. The J gene is TRBJ2-3, the V gene TRBV12-3 or TRBV12-4; 7 positions agree with TRBD2. V lost 5 bases, J lost 1 base, and 6 bases stayed unmatched. The CDR3 has 15 residues.

J is TRBJ2-7 and V is TRBV4-3; 7 bases line up with TRBD1. CDR3 size: 17 residues. Germline CDR1 reads LGHNA; CDR2 reads YSLEER. The ends lost 0 bases at V and 2 bases at J; junction bases unmatched: 10. CDR3 loop: CASSQDPTGARAYEQYF. The CDR3 DNA is TGCGCCAGCAGCCAAGATCCCACAGGGGCACGCGCCTACGAGCAGTACTTC.

V and J are TRBV9 and TRBJ1-4; the match to TRBD1 covers 7 bases. The CDR3 has 15 residues. Per germline, CDR1 SGDLS and CDR2 YYNGEE. V gave up 4 bases and J gave up 8 bases; unmatched junction bases: 11. Written as DNA, the CDR3 is TGTGCCAGCAGCCCACGAGGGGGCCTGTGGGAAAAACTGTTTTTT. This codes for CASSPRGGLWEKLFF.